The sequence of this TCR beta chain was determined in a study of T cell responses to AZD1222 COVID-19 vaccine. Study-wide points: Regions left unmutated in variants are reportedly the target of nearly half of spike-specific TCRs. Baseline serostatus was positive in only six AZD1222 recipients.

Of note for this clone: The antigen is unknown.

Clones were sequenced by immunoSEQ multiplex PCR, and TCRdb holds only the in-frame ones, with some missing. The repertoire holds 100,000 to 150,000 clones, with more than 85% as singletons. The ends were cut back, 8 bases at V and 2 bases at J, with 16 bases in the middle. The CDR3 loop spans 13 amino acids. CDR1 and CDR2 (germline): GTSNPN, SVGIG (reference sequence). The sample was peripheral blood, taken 28 days after the second AZD1222 dose. V is TRBV30 and J is TRBJ2-7; D is tentatively TRBD1 or TRBD2 (6 bases each). The clonotype comes from an adult who received the AZD1222 COVID-19 vaccine. The CDR3 is CAAEGGLTYEQYF. The CDR3 DNA reads TGTGCCGCCGAAGGGGGGCTTACCTACGAGCAGTACTTC.